This T cell receptor beta chain was captured by sequencing in a study of monozygotic twins with inflammatory bowel disease. Study-wide findings and caveats: Telling different T cell subtypes apart from each other was not possible.

Germline-derived CDR1 and CDR2 are SEHNR and FQNEAQ (reference sequence). This CDR3 contains 17 residues. Used for each TCR library was approximately 3,800 ng of total RNA. cDNA synthesis was performed in eight separate reactions for each sample. TCRdb processed the 5' RACE reads again and assigns one entry to each CDR3 protein, with no DNA. The data show approximately 210,000 distinct CDR3 sequences, and the top ten clones hold roughly 7.7%. To note about this clonotype: Its specificity is unknown.

J is TRBJ2-5 and V is TRBV7-9; TCRdb lists TRBD2, though no DNA is available to test this call. The sequence derives from a human donor with ulcerative colitis or Crohn's disease, or a healthy co-twin of an affected twin (not recorded which). Input material: blood. The CDR3 here is CASSRTSGGSGRETQYF.